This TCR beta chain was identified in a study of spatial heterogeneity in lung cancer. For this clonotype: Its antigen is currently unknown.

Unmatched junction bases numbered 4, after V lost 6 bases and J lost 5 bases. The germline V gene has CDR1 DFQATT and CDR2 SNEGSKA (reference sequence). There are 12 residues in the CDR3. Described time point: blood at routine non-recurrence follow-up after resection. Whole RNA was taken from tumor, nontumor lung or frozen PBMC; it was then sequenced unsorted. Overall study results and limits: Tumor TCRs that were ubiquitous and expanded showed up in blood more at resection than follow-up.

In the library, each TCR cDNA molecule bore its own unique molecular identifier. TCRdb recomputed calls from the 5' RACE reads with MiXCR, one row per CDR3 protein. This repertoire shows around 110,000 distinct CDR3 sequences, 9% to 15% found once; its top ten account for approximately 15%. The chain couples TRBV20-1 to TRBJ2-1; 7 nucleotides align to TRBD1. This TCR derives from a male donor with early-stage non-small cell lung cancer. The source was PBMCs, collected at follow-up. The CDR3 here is CSAPTGNNEQFF. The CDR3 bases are TGCAGTGCCCCGACAGGGAACAATGAGCAGTTCTTC.